This T cell receptor beta chain was captured by sequencing in a study of blood T cell repertoires in COVID-19. Study overall: The analysed material was cDNA or gDNA that came from T cells, B-cell-depleted T cells, or PBMCs.

Original methodology: Reference gene primer amplification yielded estimated nucleated cell counts. TCRdb's copy holds only in-frame clones and misses some; the assay was immunoSEQ multiplex PCR. That table gives V, J and clone size, and the DNA gave D and trimming. The table includes around 170,000 clones, 88% detected once. Participant ages covered about 18 to 100 years across some 25 US areas. The sample taken for sequencing was PBMCs or T cells enriched from blood (not recorded which). The origin of this receptor is a woman under 30 who had recovered from COVID-19.

The CDR3 here is CASSTPGLAGEGSYNEQFF. CDR3 in DNA: TGTGCCAGCAGCACCCCCGGCCTAGCGGGGGAGGGCTCCTACAATGAGCAGTTCTTC. This rearrangement joins TRBV7-2 to TRBJ2-1, with 10 bases that match TRBD2. Unmatched junction bases numbered 13, after V lost 5 bases and J lost 0 bases. The CDR3 sequence is 19 residues long. Germline values: CDR1 SGHTA, CDR2 FQGNSA.